These 10 T cell receptor beta chains were all obtained from the same sample, sequenced in a study of T-cell reconstitution after alpha-beta-depleted transplantation in children. As it was prepared, the TCRbeta library received unique molecular identifiers. TCRdb itself ran the PCR reads through MiXCR, one entry per CDR3 protein. The sample includes 400,000 to 450,000 distinct CDR3 sequences, around two fifths of them seen just once. The input for sequencing was PBMCs, taken before TCRalphabeta/CD19-depleted stem cell transplant. The source of these receptors is a girl aged 2-10 years with aplastic anemia, due to receive a stem cell transplant.

This chain joins TRBV28 and TRBJ2-7, with a tentative D call TRBD2 (6 bases). There are 16 residues in the CDR3. The germline CDR1 and CDR2 sequences are MDHEN and SYDVKM. Between the trimmed V and J ends, which lost 3 bases and 2 bases, there was a span of 17 bases. CDR3 protein: CASSLGYGGGTYEQYF. In DNA form, the CDR3 reads TGTGCCAGCAGTTTGGGGTATGGAGGCGGGACCTACGAGCAGTACTTC.

The chain uses TRBV12-3 or TRBV12-4 and TRBJ1-1; 10 positions match TRBD1. This CDR3 is 17 amino acids long. V trimming: 10 bases; J trimming: 2 bases; junction bases outside the gene matches: 16. CDR3 loop: CANASVGTGDTNTEAFF. The CDR3 nucleotides are TGTGCCAATGCTTCCGTCGGGACAGGGGATACCAACACTGAAGCTTTCTTT.

This sequence joins TRBV12-3 or TRBV12-4 and TRBJ2-3; 10 nucleotides match TRBD2. J gave up 0 bases and V 7 bases, and 4 bases lay outside the gene matches. The CDR3 has 15 amino acids. As DNA, the CDR3 is TGTGCCAGCAAAGAGGGACTAGCGAGCACAGATACGCAGTATTTT. As protein: CASKEGLASTDTQYF.

At least ten counts were recorded for this clonotype. The rearrangement joins TRBV10-2 to TRBJ2-2, with TRBD2 identical over 7 bases. This CDR3 has 13 amino acids. The V gene end was trimmed by 11 bases and the J gene end by 3 bases; junction bases not matched to a gene: 6. Germline-derived CDR1 and CDR2 are WSHSY and SAAADI. CDR3 residues: CASGTTYTGELFF. The CDR3 DNA reads as TGCGCCTCCGGGACTACCTACACCGGGGAGCTGTTTTTT.

V gene TRBV5-1 combines with J gene TRBJ1-1; D is perhaps TRBD1 (5 bases). Per germline, CDR1 SGHRS and CDR2 YFSETQ. V was clipped by 4 bases and J by 7 bases, with 17 bases between them. This CDR3 is built from 14 residues. DNA of the CDR3: TGCGCCAGCAGCCCCAGGAAGGGGCAGGATGAAGCTTTCTTT. The encoded protein is CASSPRKGQDEAFF.

V gene TRBV6-5 combines with J gene TRBJ1-5, with 7 bases lining up with TRBD1. Germline V gene lookup returns CDR1 MNHEY and CDR2 SVGAGI. The CDR3 sequence is 16 residues long. V lost 4 bases and J lost 0; bases outside the gene matches: 6. For the CDR3, the DNA is TGTGCCAGCAGTTCCACAGGGGCGGATAGCAATCAGCCCCAGCATTTT. It yields the protein CASSSTGADSNQPQHF.

This clonotype appeared many times. This chain joins TRBV20-1 and TRBJ2-7; D might be TRBD1 or TRBD2, each matching 5 bases. Trimming took off 6 bases at V and 1 base at J, with 13 bases between the two ends. Germline CDR1 and CDR2: DFQATT and SNEGSKA (reference sequence). The CDR3 consists of 13 residues. The CDR3 protein is CSALPGTSYEQYF. CDR3 coding DNA: TGCAGTGCGCTTCCCGGGACGTCCTACGAGCAGTACTTC.

The chain joins TRBV29-1 to TRBJ2-7; 11 bases map to TRBD1. Germline CDR1 and CDR2: SQVTM and ANQGSEA. The CDR3 has 11 amino acids. V trimming: 6 bases; J trimming: 6 bases; junction bases outside the gene matches: 1. CDR3 bases: TGCAGCGTGGACAGGGGGCGCGAGCAGTACTTC. Translating gives CSVDRGREQYF.

This clonotype was detected many times. The J gene is TRBJ2-1, the V gene TRBV6-5; D gene ambiguous. The V end lost 2 bases, the J end lost 7 bases, and 18 bases lay between the germline ends. The CDR3 is made up of 16 amino acids. CDR1 and CDR2 from the germline V gene are MNHEY and SVGAGI. CDR3 region: CASSYPNSGVENEQFF. The CDR3 region has the DNA TGTGCCAGCAGTTACCCGAACAGTGGGGTGGAGAATGAGCAGTTCTTC.

The count of this clonotype is one. The chain uses TRBV10-3 and TRBJ2-6; no reliable D call. The CDR3 is 17 residues long. CDR1 and CDR2 from the germline V gene are ENHRY and SYGVKD. Trimming shortened V by 0 bases and J by 0 bases, and 9 bases separated the two germline ends. CDR3 DNA: TGTGCCATCAGTGAGTCACCGAGGCCCTCTGGGGCCAACGTCCTGACTTTC. Its protein is CAISESPRPSGANVLTF.